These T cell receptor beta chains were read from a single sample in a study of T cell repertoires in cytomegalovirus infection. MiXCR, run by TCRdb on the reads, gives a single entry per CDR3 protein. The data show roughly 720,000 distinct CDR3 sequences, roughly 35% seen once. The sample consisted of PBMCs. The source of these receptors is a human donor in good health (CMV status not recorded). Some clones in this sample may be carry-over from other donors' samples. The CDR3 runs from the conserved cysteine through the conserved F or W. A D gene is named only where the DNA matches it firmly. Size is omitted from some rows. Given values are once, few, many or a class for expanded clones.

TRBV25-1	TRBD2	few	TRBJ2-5	CASSGLAGDRGETQYF	TGTGCCAGCAGTGGACTAGCGGGAGATCGGGGAGAGACCCAGTACTTC
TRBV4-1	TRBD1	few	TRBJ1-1	CASSQEWDRPIEAFF	TGCGCCAGCAGCCAAGAGTGGGACAGGCCAATTGAAGCTTTCTTT
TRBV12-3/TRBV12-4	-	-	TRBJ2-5	CASSLLILDRQETQYF	TGTGCCAGCAGTCTCTTGATTTTAGACAGACAAGAGACCCAGTACTTC
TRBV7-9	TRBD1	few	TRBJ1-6	CASSLLWDRGFHSPLHF	TGTGCCAGCAGCCTGCTCTGGGACAGGGGATTCCATTCACCCCTCCACTTT
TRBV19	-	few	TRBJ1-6	CASTPTVSRGRVDSPLHF	TGTGCCAGTACTCCTACTGTCTCAAGGGGAAGGGTGGACTCACCCCTCCACTTT
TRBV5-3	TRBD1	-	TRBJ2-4	CASSSGQENIQYF	TGTGCCAGCAGCTCTGGACAGGAAAACATTCAGTACTTC
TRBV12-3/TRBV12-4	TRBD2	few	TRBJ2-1	CASSPGLVSNEQFF	TGTGCCAGCAGTCCCGGACTAGTCTCCAATGAGCAGTTCTTC
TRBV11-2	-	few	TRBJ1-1	CASSLHRAETFF	TGTGCCAGCAGCTTACACAGGGCTGAGACTTTCTTT
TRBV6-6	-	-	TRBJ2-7	CASSYRSAHPGEQYF	TGTGCCAGCAGTTATAGGAGCGCCCACCCCGGCGAGCAGTACTTC
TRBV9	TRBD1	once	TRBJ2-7	CASSERGLDYEQYF	TGTGCCAGCAGCGAAAGGGGGCTCGACTACGAGCAGTACTTC
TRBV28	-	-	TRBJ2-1	CASSLYGTDSYNEQFF	TGTGCCAGCAGTCTTTACGGGACTGACTCCTACAATGAGCAGTTCTTC
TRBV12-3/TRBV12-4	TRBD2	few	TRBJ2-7	CASSLFGGRLEQYF	TGTGCCAGCAGTTTATTTGGCGGGAGACTTGAGCAGTACTTC
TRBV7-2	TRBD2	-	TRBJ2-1	CASSPRRLAGVNEQFF	TGTGCCAGCAGCCCGAGACGACTAGCGGGGGTTAATGAGCAGTTCTTC
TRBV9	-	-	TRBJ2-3	CASSQSPSLESQYF	TGTGCCAGCAGCCAATCCCCATCGCTAGAATCGCAGTATTTT
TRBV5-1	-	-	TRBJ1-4	CASSSQGRTNEKMFF	TGCGCCAGCAGCTCCCAGGGTCGGACTAATGAAAAAATGTTTTTT
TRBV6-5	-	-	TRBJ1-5	CASSYSYFEGDQPQHF	TGTGCCAGCAGTTACTCTTATTTTGAGGGGGATCAGCCCCAGCATTTT
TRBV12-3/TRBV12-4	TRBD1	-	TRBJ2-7	CASSPEGDRGYEQYF	TGTGCCAGCAGCCCCGAGGGGGACAGGGGTTACGAGCAGTACTTC
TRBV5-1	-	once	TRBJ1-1	CASSLKWGWTEAFF	TGCGCCAGCAGCCTTAAGTGGGGTTGGACTGAAGCTTTCTTT
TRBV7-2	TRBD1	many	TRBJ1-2	CASSLPGTGHGYTF	TGTGCCAGCAGCTTACCCGGGACAGGGCATGGCTACACCTTC
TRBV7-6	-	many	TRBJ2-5	CASSPDQGGGRGTQYF	TGTGCCAGCAGTCCCGATCAAGGAGGGGGACGTGGGACCCAGTACTTC
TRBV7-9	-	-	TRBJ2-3	CASSPFLGFRYF	TGTGCCAGCAGCCCTTTCTTGGGGTTTAGGTATTTT
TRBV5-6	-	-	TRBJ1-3	CASSPKPPTLSYSGNTIYF	TGTGCCAGCAGCCCAAAACCCCCCACCCTCTCCTACTCTGGAAACACCATATATTTT
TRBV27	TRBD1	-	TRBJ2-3	CASSLMGQGPDTQYF	TGTGCCAGCAGTTTAATGGGACAGGGTCCAGATACGCAGTATTTT
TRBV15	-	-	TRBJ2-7	CATSRDRAATEQYF	TGTGCCACCAGCAGAGATAGGGCAGCGACCGAGCAGTACTTC
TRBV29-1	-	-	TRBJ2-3	CSVTSGTDTQYF	TGCAGCGTTACATCTGGCACAGATACGCAGTATTTT
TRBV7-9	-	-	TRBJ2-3	CASSPPHLRADTQYF	TGTGCCAGCAGCCCACCACACCTGCGGGCAGATACGCAGTATTTT
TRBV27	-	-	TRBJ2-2	CASSLGTFTGELFF	TGTGCCAGCAGTTTAGGGACGTTTACCGGGGAGCTGTTTTTT
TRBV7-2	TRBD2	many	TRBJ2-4	CASSDPYSGRNIQYF	TGTGCCAGCAGCGACCCTTATAGCGGGAGAAACATTCAGTACTTC
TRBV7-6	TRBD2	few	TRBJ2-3	CASSLESSGNTDTQYF	TGTGCCAGCAGCTTAGAGTCTAGCGGGAACACAGATACGCAGTATTTT
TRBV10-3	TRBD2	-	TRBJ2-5	CAIAGTTLGETQYF	TGTGCCATCGCGGGGACTACCTTAGGGGAGACCCAGTACTTC
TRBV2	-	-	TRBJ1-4	CASRRTTSATNEKLFF	TGTGCCAGCAGACGAACGACATCTGCAACTAATGAAAAACTGTTTTTT
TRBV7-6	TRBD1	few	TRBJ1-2	CASSLSGQGTGSYTF	TGTGCCAGCAGCTTATCGGGACAGGGGACGGGAAGCTACACCTTC
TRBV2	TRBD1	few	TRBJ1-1	CASSYRGINTEAFF	TGTGCCAGCAGCTACAGGGGGATTAACACTGAAGCTTTCTTT
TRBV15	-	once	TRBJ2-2	CATSRDRWRELFF	TGTGCCACCAGCAGAGATCGTTGGAGGGAGCTGTTTTTT
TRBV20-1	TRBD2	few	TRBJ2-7	CSARIPSGRAYEQYF	TGCAGTGCTAGGATCCCTAGCGGGAGGGCCTACGAGCAGTACTTC
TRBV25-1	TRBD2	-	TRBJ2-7	CASSGGLGLAGDYEQYF	TGTGCCAGCTCCGGGGGCTTGGGACTAGCGGGAGACTACGAGCAGTACTTC
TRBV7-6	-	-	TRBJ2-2	CASSSFLGLNTGELFF	TGTGCCAGCAGCTCTTTTTTGGGCCTCAACACCGGGGAGCTGTTTTTT
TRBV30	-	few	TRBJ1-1	CAWVGTLDAEAFF	TGTGCCTGGGTCGGGACCCTGGATGCTGAAGCTTTCTTT
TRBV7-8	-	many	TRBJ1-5	CASSPEQGLGQPQHF	TGTGCCAGCAGCCCCGAGCAGGGTCTCGGTCAGCCCCAGCATTTT
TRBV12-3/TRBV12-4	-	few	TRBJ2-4	CASSSGAEGKNIQYF	TGTGCCAGCAGTTCAGGGGCGGAGGGCAAAAACATTCAGTACTTC
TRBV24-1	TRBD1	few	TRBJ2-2	CATSTPDGTGPTGELFF	TGTGCCACCAGCACTCCAGACGGGACAGGGCCCACCGGGGAGCTGTTTTTT
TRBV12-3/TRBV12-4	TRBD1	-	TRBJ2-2	CASRRTGGAELFF	TGTGCCAGCAGACGGACAGGGGGCGCGGAGCTGTTTTTT
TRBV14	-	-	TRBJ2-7	CASSRIGASSYEQYF	TGTGCCAGCAGCCGGATCGGGGCCAGCTCCTACGAGCAGTACTTC
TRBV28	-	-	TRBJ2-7	CASSLQAGRDEQYF	TGTGCCAGCAGTCTTCAGGCGGGGCGCGACGAGCAGTACTTC
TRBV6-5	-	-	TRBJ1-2	CASTVGPGGYGYTF	TGTGCCAGCACCGTTGGTCCGGGTGGCTATGGCTACACCTTC
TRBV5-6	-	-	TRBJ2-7	CASSLESHSEQYF	TGTGCCAGCAGCTTGGAGAGCCACTCCGAGCAGTACTTC
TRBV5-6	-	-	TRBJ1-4	CASSLAGLREKLFF	TGTGCCAGCAGCTTGGCAGGGTTGAGGGAAAAACTGTTTTTT
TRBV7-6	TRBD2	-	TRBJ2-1	CASSRTSGTGGEQFF	TGTGCCAGCAGCCGTACTAGCGGGACCGGGGGTGAGCAGTTCTTC
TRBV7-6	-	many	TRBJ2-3	CASSLEYF	TGTGCCAGCAGCTTAGAGTATTTT
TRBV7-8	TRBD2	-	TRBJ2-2	CASSLTSGGAPGELFF	TGTGCCAGCAGCCTTACTAGCGGGGGGGCTCCCGGGGAGCTGTTTTTT
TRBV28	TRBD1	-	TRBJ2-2	CASSLVTGGNSGELFF	TGTGCCAGCAGTTTAGTTACAGGGGGCAACTCCGGGGAGCTGTTTTTT
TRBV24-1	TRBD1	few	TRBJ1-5	CATSEGQGGQPQHF	TGTGCCACCAGTGAGGGACAGGGTGGGCAGCCCCAGCATTTT
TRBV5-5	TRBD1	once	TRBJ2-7	CASSEGRDSLYEQYF	TGTGCCAGCAGCGAAGGCCGGGACAGCCTGTACGAGCAGTACTTC
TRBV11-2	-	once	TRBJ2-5	CASRHRDEETQYF	TGTGCCAGCAGGCACAGGGACGAGGAGACCCAGTACTTC
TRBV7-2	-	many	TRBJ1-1	CASSHTGQRNTEAFF	TGTGCCAGCAGCCATACAGGGCAGCGGAACACTGAAGCTTTCTTT
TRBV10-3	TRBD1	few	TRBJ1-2	CAIPDRANNGYTF	TGTGCCATTCCGGACAGGGCGAATAATGGCTACACCTTC
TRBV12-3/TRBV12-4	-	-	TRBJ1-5	CASQRNSNQPQHF	TGTGCCAGCCAAAGGAACAGCAATCAGCCCCAGCATTTT
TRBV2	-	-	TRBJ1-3	CASRNQGIAGNTIYF	TGTGCCAGCAGAAACCAGGGGATCGCCGGAAACACCATATATTTT
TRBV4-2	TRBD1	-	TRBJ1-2	CASSQETQGRLNGYTF	TGTGCCAGCAGCCAAGAGACACAGGGGCGGCTTAATGGCTACACCTTC
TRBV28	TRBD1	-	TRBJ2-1	CASLHRGPDNEQLF	TGTGCCAGCCTCCACAGGGGGCCGGACAATGAGCAGTTATTC